The rows below give T cell receptor beta chains drawn from one sample of a study of post-analysis software for immune sequencing data. TCRdb re-called the PCR reads through MiXCR, storing one row per CDR3 protein. The table lists about 430,000 distinct CDR3 sequences, roughly 38% of them singletons. Sequencing used blood. The receptors shown here come from a girl aged 2-10 years with multiple sclerosis. Each CDR3 is given without its conserved first and last residue. The D gene is left open where the match is weak. The size of a clone is reported for some rows only, either as once, few or many, or as a class for expanded clones.

few,TRBV6-5,11,NA,ASSYSRGNGYT
few,TRBV7-3,12,NA,ASSLRAANYGYT
few,TRBV29-1,9,NA,SVWEGGKLF
NA,TRBV7-3,12,NA,ASSLMSTNEKLF
few,TRBV10-3,10,NA,AISERPGEQY
NA,TRBV4-2,13,NA,ASSQDWADNYGYT
NA,TRBV5-1,12,NA,ASSYRGAMDEAF
few,TRBV27,11,NA,ASSWYTNTEAF
NA,TRBV20-1,12,NA,SARDEAGWETQY
NA,TRBV6-6,14,NA,ASSYGFRGTTDTQY
few,TRBV30,10,NA,AWSPGGNGYT
once,TRBV7-2,14,TRBD1,ASSLGGTGAMFEAF
NA,TRBV20-1,10,NA,SAGGNYNGQF
NA,TRBV7-8,13,NA,ASSLGPGVGYEQY